This record covers a single TCR beta chain. This sample was included in a study of shared clonotypes between healthy human individuals. Libraries were prepared by immunoSEQ multiplex PCR; TCRdb keeps only in-frame clonotypes and omits some of them. In the table there are about 560,000 clones, roughly 79% of which are singletons. Trimming took off 8 bases at V and 0 bases at J, with 11 bases between the two ends. Germline CDR1 reads MGHRA; CDR2 reads YSYEKL. The CDR3 runs to 14 residues. The sequencing input was PBMCs. This chain joins TRBV4-1 and TRBJ2-1, with TRBD2 as a possible D gene (6 bases). This clonotype was obtained from a woman aged 40 to 50 in good health. Some clones in this sample may be carry-over from other donors' samples. The CDR3 loop reads CASGDSGSYNEQFF. CDR3 nucleotide sequence: TGCGCCAGCGGGGATAGCGGCTCCTACAATGAGCAGTTCTTC.